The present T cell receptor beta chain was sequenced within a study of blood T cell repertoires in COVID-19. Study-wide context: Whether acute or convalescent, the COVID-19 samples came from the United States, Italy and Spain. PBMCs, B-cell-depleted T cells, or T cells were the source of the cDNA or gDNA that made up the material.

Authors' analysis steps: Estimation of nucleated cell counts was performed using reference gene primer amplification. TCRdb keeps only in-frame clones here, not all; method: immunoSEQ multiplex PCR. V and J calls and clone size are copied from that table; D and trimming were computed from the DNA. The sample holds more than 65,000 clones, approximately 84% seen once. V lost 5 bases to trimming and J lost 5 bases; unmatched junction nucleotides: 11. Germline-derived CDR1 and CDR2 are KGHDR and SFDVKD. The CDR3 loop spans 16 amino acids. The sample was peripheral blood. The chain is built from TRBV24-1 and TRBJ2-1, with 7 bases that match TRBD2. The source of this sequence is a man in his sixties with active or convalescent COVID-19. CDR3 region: CATSARAGRGNNEQFF. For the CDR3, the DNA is TGTGCCACCAGTGCCCGAGCGGGGAGGGGCAACAATGAGCAGTTCTTC.